Presented here are 27 T cell receptor beta chains from one specimen sequenced in a study of T cells in Graves' hyperthyroidism and ophthalmopathy. TCR beta CDR3 regions were amplified from RNA transcripts. During a first-round RT-PCR of the TCR CDR3, the HTBI primer set was used. MiXCR was run by TCRdb on the multiplex PCR reads, yielding one entry per CDR3 protein. This sample carries hundreds of thousands of distinct CDR3 sequences, about 38% of them seen once, and the ten largest clones take about 8.9%. The sample consisted of blood. Receptors were obtained from a man in his late teens or twenties with Graves' hyperthyroidism.

As concerns this clonotype: A much larger clone is a single base away; this may be a read error. The V and J genes are TRBV10-3 and TRBJ1-1, with D hard to call. The CDR3 consists of 15 residues. Germline V gives CDR1 ENHRY, CDR2 SYGVKD. In nucleotides, the CDR3 is TGTGCCATCAGTGAGGAGCAAATTATCAACACTGAAGCTCTCTTT. It encodes CAISEEQIINTEALF.

This clonotype turned up a few times. V and J are TRBV7-2 and TRBJ1-4; the match to TRBD1 covers 7 bases. The V gene's germline CDR1 is SGHTA and CDR2 FQGNSA. CDR3 length equals 13 residues. J lost 10 bases, V lost 5 bases, and 7 bases had no gene match. For the CDR3, the DNA is TGTGCCAGCAGCCCGGGGACAGTCGGAAAACTGTTTTTT. Translating it yields CASSPGTVGKLFF.

The CDR3 DNA is TGTGCCAGCAGCTCCCGAAGCCCATACGAGCAGTACTTC. This encodes CASSSRSPYEQYF. The gene calls are TRBV4-2 and TRBJ2-7; D gene unclear. This CDR3 spans 13 amino acids. V was shortened by 5 bases and J by 4 bases, with 12 bases between the two germline ends. Germline V gene lookup returns CDR1 LGHNA and CDR2 YNFKEQ.

This clonotype was counted between two and nine times. The genes are TRBV13 and TRBJ2-7; 13 bases map to TRBD2. Trimming removed 3 bases from V and 5 bases from J; junction bases left unmatched: 7. CDR1 PRHDT and CDR2 FYEKMQ come from the germline V gene (reference sequence). The CDR3 totals 16 residues. The chain's CDR3 is CASSFTSGRADDEQYF. The CDR3 DNA sequence: TGTGCCAGCAGCTTCACTAGCGGGAGGGCCGACGACGAGCAGTACTTC.

The sample holds many counts of this clonotype. This rearrangement joins TRBV12-3 or TRBV12-4 to TRBJ2-7; D remains ambiguous. Trimming left V 6 bases short and J 0 bases short, with 6 bases between. The CDR3 is 12 residues long. Here the CDR3 reads CASSSPSYEQYF. In DNA, the CDR3 is TGTGCCAGCAGCTCGCCCTCCTACGAGCAGTACTTC.

The genes are TRBV14 and TRBJ1-4; maybe TRBD1 (5 bases). Germline values: CDR1 SGHDN, CDR2 FVKESK. CDR3 length: 14 amino acids. V dropped 6 bases and J dropped 8 bases, with 16 bases sitting between them. Here the CDR3 reads CASSRTGASEKLFF. The CDR3 bases are TGTGCCAGCAGTCGGACTGGGGCCAGCGAAAAACTGTTTTTT.

V gene TRBV20-1 combines with J gene TRBJ2-7; the D is unclear. Germline CDR1 is DFQATT and CDR2 is SNEGSKA (reference sequence). V lost 3 bases to trimming and J lost 3 bases, with 12 bases between them. The CDR3 has 13 amino acids. The CDR3 DNA sequence: TGCAGTGCTAGTGAGACATATGACTACGAGCAGTACTTC. The encoded protein is CSASETYDYEQYF.

In its sample, this clonotype was seen many times. This chain connects TRBV7-9 to TRBJ2-7, with D unresolved. The germline V and J ends were trimmed by 5 bases and 6 bases, with 8 bases remaining between them. Germline V gene lookup returns CDR1 SEHNR and CDR2 FQNEAQ (reference sequence). This CDR3 contains 11 residues. CDR3 sequence: CASSQAVEQYF. The CDR3 DNA is TGTGCCAGCAGCCAGGCGGTCGAGCAGTACTTC. The whole variable domain, filled in from reference TRBV7-9 and TRBJ2-7, reads DTGVSQNPRHKITKRGQNVTFRCDPISEHNRLYWYRQTLGQGPEFLTYFQNEAQLEKSRLLSDRFSAERPKGSFSTLEIQRTEQGDSAMYLCASSQAVEQYFGPGTRLTVT.

This clonotype occurred many times. This chain uses TRBV10-3 with TRBJ1-1; no reliable D call. The CDR3 has 13 amino acids. The germline CDR1 and CDR2 sequences are ENHRY and SYGVKD. Trimming took off 6 bases at V and 0 bases at J, with 8 bases between the two ends. The CDR3 is CAISAGMNTEAFF. The DNA of the CDR3 is TGTGCCATCAGCGCCGGAATGAACACTGAAGCTTTCTTT.

This clonotype showed up many times. The chain employs TRBV7-9 and TRBJ1-1, with 10 nucleotides matching TRBD1. This CDR3 comprises 14 residues. Germline CDR1 SEHNR, CDR2 FQNEAQ (reference sequence). V was clipped by 5 bases and J by 5 bases; unmatched bases: 5. The CDR3 bases are TGTGCCAGCAGCGGGGACAGGGGACGGACTGAAGCTTTCTTT. As protein: CASSGDRGRTEAFF.

To note about this clonotype: The CDR3 does not end in the conserved phenylalanine or tryptophan, so this is likely a read error. The limits of the CDR3 on the DNA are not certain, so only TCRdb's listed CDR3 is given. The chain combines TRBV7-2 with TRBJ1-3. CDR1 and CDR2 (germline): SGHTA, FQGNSA. The CDR3 spans 8 amino acids, including both terminal residues. The CDR3 is CAIRIGSH.

The V gene is TRBV14, the J gene TRBJ2-2; D gene unclear. CDR1 and CDR2 from the germline V gene are SGHDN and FVKESK. This CDR3 spans 13 amino acids. Trimming removed 5 bases at V and 7 bases at J, with 11 bases between. The CDR3 spells CASSANGNGELFF. The CDR3 nucleotides read TGTGCCAGCAGCGCCAATGGGAACGGGGAGCTGTTTTTT.

Comment on this clonotype: With a much larger clone just one base away, this may be a read error. This chain joins TRBV7-6 and TRBJ1-3, with D tentatively TRBD1 (5 bases). CDR3 size: 16 residues. The germline CDR1 and CDR2 sequences are SGHVS and FNYEAQ. V shed 0 bases and J shed 4 bases, with 13 bases lying between them. The CDR3 DNA reads as TGTGCCAGCAGCTTAGCGTCGCTAAGGGGAGGAAACACCATATATTTT. The encoded protein is CASSLASLRGGNTIYF.

The genes are TRBV12-3 or TRBV12-4 and TRBJ2-2, with D uncertain. The CDR3 is 13 residues long. Between the trimmed V and J ends, which lost 7 bases and 5 bases, there was a span of 11 bases. CDR3 in amino acids: CASTPLGTGELFF. The CDR3 bases are TGTGCCAGCACCCCGTTGGGGACCGGGGAGCTGTTTTTT.

The chain links TRBV10-3 to TRBJ2-5; 10 positions agree with TRBD2. Unmatched junction bases numbered 6, after V lost 4 bases and J lost 4 bases. The CDR3 totals 15 residues. CDR1 and CDR2 from the germline V gene are ENHRY and SYGVKD. CDR3 in amino acids: CAISGAASGRETQYF. The DNA for the CDR3 is TGTGCCATCAGTGGGGCGGCTAGCGGGAGAGAGACCCAGTACTTC.

The V gene is TRBV7-8, the J gene TRBJ1-3; 7 bases agree with TRBD1. CDR3 length: 16 amino acids. Germline CDR1 SGHVS, CDR2 FQNEAQ. V trimming: 5 bases; J trimming: 0 bases; junction bases outside the gene matches: 7. The CDR3 protein is CASSPRDSSSGNTIYF. The DNA for the CDR3 is TGTGCCAGCAGCCCCCGGGACAGCAGCTCTGGAAACACCATATATTTT. The complete variable domain, with remaining parts taken from reference TRBV7-8 and TRBJ1-3, reads GAGVSQSPRYKVAKRGQDVALRCDPISGHVSLFWYQQALGQGPEFLTYFQNEAQLDKSGLPSDRFFAERPEGSVSTLKIQRTQQEDSAVYLCASSPRDSSSGNTIYFGEGSWLTVV.

This clonotype occurred many times. The chain is built from TRBV11-2 and TRBJ2-7; no firm D call. The CDR3 runs 12 residues. Germline V gene sequence: CDR1 SGHAT, CDR2 FQNNGV. Deletions cut 3 bases from V and 4 bases from J, with 7 bases between. DNA of the CDR3: TGTGCCAGCAGCTTCTCGGATTACGAGCAGTACTTC. Translating gives CASSFSDYEQYF.

The CDR3 is CANTLGSAQPQHF. The CDR3 DNA reads as TGTGCCAACACTCTTGGCTCCGCTCAGCCCCAGCATTTT. The chain employs TRBV5-5 and TRBJ1-5; D unclear. The CDR3 is 13 amino acids. Germline-derived CDR1 and CDR2 are SGHKS and YYEKEE (reference sequence). V lost 9 bases and J 6 bases, leaving 16 bases between the germline ends.

The rearrangement joins TRBV15 to TRBJ1-2, with 8 nucleotides matching TRBD1. Unmatched junction bases numbered 14, after V lost 4 bases and J lost 10 bases. The CDR3 extends over 15 amino acids. Germline CDR1 LNHNV, CDR2 YYDKDF (reference sequence). The CDR3: CATSTGQGPYGDYTF. CDR3 nucleotide sequence: TGTGCCACCAGCACCGGACAGGGACCCTACGGGGACTACACCTTC.

This sequence joins TRBV19 and TRBJ2-5; TRBD2 is a possible D gene (6 bases). The CDR3 consists of 15 residues. CDR1 and CDR2 from the germline V gene are LNHDA and SQIVND (reference sequence). V lost 3 bases, J lost 7 bases, and 18 bases lay in between. CDR3 in amino acids: CASSISLTSPGTQYF. CDR3 nucleotide sequence: TGTGCCAGTAGTATCTCTCTGACTAGTCCCGGGACCCAGTACTTC.

The table lists this clonotype with a few counts. V usage is TRBV4-1 and J usage is TRBJ1-5; TRBD1 aligns across 7 bases. CDR1 is MGHRA, CDR2 YSYEKL, per germline. The CDR3 covers 14 residues. The V segment lost 4 bases and the J segment 4 bases; nucleotides outside the gene matches: 4. The DNA of the CDR3 is TGCGCCAGCAGCCGGACAGGAACTAATCAGCCCCAGCATTTT. Translating gives CASSRTGTNQPQHF.

This clonotype was recorded a few times. The rearrangement uses TRBV12-3 or TRBV12-4 and TRBJ1-5, with D hard to call. V was trimmed by 2 bases and J by 2 bases, leaving 10 bases between them. The CDR3 covers 15 residues. The CDR3 region is CASSLRWAGNQPQHF. In DNA form, the CDR3 reads TGTGCCAGCAGTTTAAGGTGGGCTGGCAATCAGCCCCAGCATTTT.

This clonotype was picked up many times. This rearrangement joins TRBV19 to TRBJ1-4; unclear D gene. The germline gives CDR1 LNHDA, CDR2 SQIVND (reference sequence). The CDR3 is made up of 16 amino acids. Trimming removed 5 bases at V and 0 bases at J, with 13 bases between. CDR3 protein: CASSRDSGATNEKLFF. DNA of the CDR3: TGTGCCAGTAGTCGAGATTCGGGAGCAACTAATGAAAAACTGTTTTTT. Full variable domain (outside the CDR3, taken from reference TRBV19 and TRBJ1-4): DGGITQSPKYLFRKEGQNVTLSCEQNLNHDAMYWYRQDPGQGLRLIYYSQIVNDFQKGDIAEGYSVSREKKESFPLTVTSAQKNPTAFYLCASSRDSGATNEKLFFGSGTQLSVL.

This clonotype was detected many times. J is TRBJ1-3 and V is TRBV2; no clear D gene. The germline V and J ends were trimmed by 4 bases and 3 bases, with 13 bases remaining between them. CDR1 is SNHLY and CDR2 is FYNNEI in the germline V gene. The CDR3 length is 15 residues. The CDR3 protein is CASSGMDRFGNTIYF. In DNA, the CDR3 is TGTGCCAGCAGTGGAATGGATAGGTTTGGAAACACCATATATTTT.

This clonotype was detected a few times. This sequence joins TRBV9 and TRBJ1-1, with a possible D match to TRBD1 (5 bases). This CDR3 comprises 14 residues. V was shortened by 5 bases and J by 0 bases, with 11 bases between the two germline ends. Germline lookup yields CDR1 SGDLS and CDR2 YYNGEE. CDR3 nucleotide sequence: TGTGCCAGCAGTGCCAGGGTGGTGAACACTGAAGCTTTCTTT. Protein product: CASSARVVNTEAFF.

This clonotype has ten or more counts. The chain links TRBV3-1 to TRBJ1-5; 8 bases map to TRBD1. V shed 4 bases, J shed 2 bases, and the junction held 4 bases outside the gene matches. The CDR3 has 15 residues. Germline loops: CDR1 LGHDT, CDR2 YNNKEL (reference sequence). The CDR3, as DNA: TGTGCCAGCAGCCCCTCGACAGGGGGCAATCAGCCCCAGCATTTT. Encoded protein: CASSPSTGGNQPQHF.

This chain joins TRBV25-1 and TRBJ1-4; 10 nucleotides agree with TRBD1. CDR3 length equals 14 residues. The germline V gene has CDR1 MGHDK and CDR2 SYGVNS. After removal of 8 bases from V and 6 bases from J, the junction contained 6 bases not matched to a gene. DNA for the CDR3: TGTGCCAGCTCGGGACAGGGGCGCGATGAAAAACTGTTTTTT. Its translation: CASSGQGRDEKLFF.